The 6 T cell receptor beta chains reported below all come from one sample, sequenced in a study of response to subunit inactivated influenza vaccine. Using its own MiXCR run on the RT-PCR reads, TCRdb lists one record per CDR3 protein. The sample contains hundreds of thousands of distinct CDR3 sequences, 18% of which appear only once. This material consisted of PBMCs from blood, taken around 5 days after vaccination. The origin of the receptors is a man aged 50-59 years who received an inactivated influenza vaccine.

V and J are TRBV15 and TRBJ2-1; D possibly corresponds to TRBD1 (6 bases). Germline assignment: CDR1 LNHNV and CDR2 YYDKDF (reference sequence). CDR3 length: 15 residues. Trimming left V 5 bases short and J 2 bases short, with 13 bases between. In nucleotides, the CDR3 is TGTGCCACCAGCGGATCGGACAGAGCCTACAATGAGCAGTTCTTC. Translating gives CATSGSDRAYNEQFF.

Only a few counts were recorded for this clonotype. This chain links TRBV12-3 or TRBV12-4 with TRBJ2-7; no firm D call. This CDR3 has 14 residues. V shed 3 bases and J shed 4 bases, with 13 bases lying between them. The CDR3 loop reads CASSFNVSPYEQYF. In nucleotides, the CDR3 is TGTGCCAGCAGTTTTAATGTAAGTCCATACGAGCAGTACTTC.

CDR3 protein: CASSAVSLTDTQYF. CDR3 coding DNA: TGTGCCAGCAGTGCTGTCAGTCTCACAGATACGCAGTATTTT. V usage is TRBV6-1 and J usage is TRBJ2-3; D remains ambiguous. Germline CDR1 reads MNHNS; CDR2 reads SASEGT. The CDR3 length is 14 residues. V lost 4 bases to trimming and J lost 2 bases, with 10 bases between them.

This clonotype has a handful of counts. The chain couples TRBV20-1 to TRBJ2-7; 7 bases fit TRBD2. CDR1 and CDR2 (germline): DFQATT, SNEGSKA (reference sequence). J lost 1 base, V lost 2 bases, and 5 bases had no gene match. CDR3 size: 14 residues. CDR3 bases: TGCAGTGCTAGATCAAGGGAGGGGTCCTACGAGCAGTACTTC. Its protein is CSARSREGSYEQYF.

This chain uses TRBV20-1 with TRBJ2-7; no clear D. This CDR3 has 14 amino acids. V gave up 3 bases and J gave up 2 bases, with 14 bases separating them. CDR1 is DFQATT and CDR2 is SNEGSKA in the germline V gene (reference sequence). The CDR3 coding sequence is TGCAGTGCTAGTTACCCGGAGTTAACCTACGAGCAGTACTTC. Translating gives CSASYPELTYEQYF.

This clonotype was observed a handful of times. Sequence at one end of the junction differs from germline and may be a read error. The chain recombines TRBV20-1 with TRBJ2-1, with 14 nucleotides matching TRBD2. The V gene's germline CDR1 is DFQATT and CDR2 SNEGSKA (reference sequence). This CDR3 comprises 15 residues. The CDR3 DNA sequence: TGCAGTGCTAAAACGGGGGGACTAGCGGGAGATGGGCGGATCTTC. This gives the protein CSAKTGGLAGDGRIF.